This T cell receptor (beta chain) appears in the sequencing data of a study of blood T cell repertoires in COVID-19. Study in general: Acute-phase and convalescent COVID-19 samples originated in the United States, Italy and Spain. Sample material is recorded as cDNA or gDNA derived from T cells, B-cell-depleted T cells, or PBMCs.

Authors' analysis steps: Quantification of nucleated cells was approximated via reference gene primer amplification. Generated by immunoSEQ multiplex PCR, the TCRdb table keeps only in-frame clones and is missing some. The V and J calls and clone size were taken over from that table, and D and trimming were inferred from the DNA. The table records approximately 110,000 clones, 85% to 90% of them present only once. This CDR3 region has 15 residues. Between the trimmed V and J ends, which lost 0 bases and 2 bases, there was a span of 10 bases. Germline V lookup: CDR1 SGDLS, CDR2 YYNGEE. The clonotype comes from a human donor in a cohort sampled during active COVID-19. The sequenced sample consisted of peripheral blood. The chain has TRBV9 and TRBJ2-3; D is unclear. CDR3 sequence (DNA): TGTGCCAGCAGCGTAGTTCCTACCGCCACAGATACGCAGTATTTT. Its translation: CASSVVPTATDTQYF.